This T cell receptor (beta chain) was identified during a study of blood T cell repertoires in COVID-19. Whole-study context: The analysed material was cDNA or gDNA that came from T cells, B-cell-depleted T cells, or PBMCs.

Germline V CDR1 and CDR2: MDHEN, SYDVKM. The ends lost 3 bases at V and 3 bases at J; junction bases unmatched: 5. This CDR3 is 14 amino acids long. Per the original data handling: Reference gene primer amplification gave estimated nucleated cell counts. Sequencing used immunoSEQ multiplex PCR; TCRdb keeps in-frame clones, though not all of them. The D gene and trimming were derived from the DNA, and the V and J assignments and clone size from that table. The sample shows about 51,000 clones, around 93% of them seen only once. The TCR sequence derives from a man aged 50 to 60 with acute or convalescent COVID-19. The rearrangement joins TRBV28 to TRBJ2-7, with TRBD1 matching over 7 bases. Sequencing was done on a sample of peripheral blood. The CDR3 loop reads CASSFLGQNYEQYF. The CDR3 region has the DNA TGTGCCAGCAGTTTCCTGGGACAGAACTACGAGCAGTACTTC.